This T cell receptor beta chain was recovered during a study of T cell responses to AZD1222 COVID-19 vaccine. Overall study context: Second-dose intervals of approximately 4 or approximately 12 weeks were pooled.

Produced via immunoSEQ multiplex PCR; TCRdb's table is partial and in-frame only. The sample carries some 170,000 clones, around 92% recorded once. Study-wide points: Variant regions that are unmutated are reportedly the target of nearly half of spike-specific TCRs. At baseline, seropositivity was found in only 5 to 7 AZD1222 recipients.

Concerning this clone itself: Its antigen is not identified. A junction boundary mismatches the germline segment, possibly from a read error.

The CDR3 covers 14 residues. Germline CDR1 SSHAT, CDR2 FNYEAQ (reference sequence). The sequenced sample was peripheral blood, obtained on day 0 of AZD1222 vaccination. The TCR was taken from an adult in good health. The chain combines TRBV7-7 with TRBJ2-7; tentative D call: TRBD1 (6 bases). Here the CDR3 reads CASSLALGHPEQYF. In nucleotides, the CDR3 is TGTGCTAGCAGCTTAGCCCTGGGACACCCCGAGCAGTACTTC. The full variable domain, with the rest looked up from reference TRBV7-7 and TRBJ2-7, is GAGVSQSPRYKVTKRGQDVTLRCDPISSHATLYWYQQALGQGPEFLTYFNYEAQPDKSGLPSDRFSAERPEGSISTLTIQRTEQRDSAMYRCASSLALGHPEQYFGPGTRLTVT.